This T cell receptor beta chain was sequenced in a study of T cell clonality in common variable immunodeficiency. The study's findings and limits: Reportedly, TCR beta sequences from common variable immunodeficiency showed fewer deletions and N-nucleotide insertions. Fewer TCRbeta clones were shared among CVID subjects than controls.

For at least one year, all CVID subjects received replacement immunoglobulin. Heparinized whole blood, about 4.5 to 8.5 ml, came from each donor. Details on this clone: What it recognizes is unknown. The sequenced fragment ends 3 residues before the CDR3 boundary, so the rest is inferred from the germline J gene.

Sequencing input was equivalent genomic DNA from CVID and controls. The table came from immunoSEQ multiplex PCR; TCRdb's copy has only in-frame clones and leaves some out. The repertoire yields about 20,000 clones, none seen only once; the top ten contain approximately 2.6%. With V trimmed by 3 bases and J by 5 bases, 9 bases remained unmatched. Looked up from germline, CDR1 is SGHNT and CDR2 is YYREEE (reference sequence). The CDR3 runs to 16 residues. This chain uses TRBV5-4 with TRBJ2-5; 11 bases map to TRBD2. The origin of this receptor is a human donor with common variable immunodeficiency. Sequenced material: peripheral blood mononuclear cells. CDR3 protein: CASSWGTSGIGETQYF. Partial CDR3 DNA: TGTGCCAGCAGCTGGGGGACTAGCGGTATAGGGGAGACC.